This T cell receptor beta chain was sequenced in a study of T cells after yellow fever vaccination. Synthesis of TCR cDNA relied on 5'RACE template switching, which attached a universal primer site and UMIs. TCRdb recomputed calls from the 5' RACE reads with MiXCR, one row per CDR3 protein. This sample has 20,000 to 25,000 distinct CDR3 sequences, with 5.2% found just once. The CDR3 is made up of 13 amino acids. The V gene lost 3 bases and the J gene lost 5 bases, with 9 bases spanning the gap. Findings and caveats of the study: At 96% for CD4 and approximately 88% for CD8, most primary-vaccination clones showed up again after the booster.

This clonotype occurred once. The sample here was PBMCs, either bulk or a sorted T-cell subset (CD4+, CD8+, memory, or dextramer-sorted; not recorded which), taken more than 35 days after the first yellow fever vaccination. This receptor was taken from a man between 18 and 29 years old who received the YFV17D yellow fever vaccine. The chain has TRBV12-3 or TRBV12-4 and TRBJ2-3, with a weak D call TRBD1 (6 bases). For the CDR3, the DNA is TGTGCCAGCAGTTTGGGGGCCGGAGATACGCAGTATTTT. It encodes CASSLGAGDTQYF.